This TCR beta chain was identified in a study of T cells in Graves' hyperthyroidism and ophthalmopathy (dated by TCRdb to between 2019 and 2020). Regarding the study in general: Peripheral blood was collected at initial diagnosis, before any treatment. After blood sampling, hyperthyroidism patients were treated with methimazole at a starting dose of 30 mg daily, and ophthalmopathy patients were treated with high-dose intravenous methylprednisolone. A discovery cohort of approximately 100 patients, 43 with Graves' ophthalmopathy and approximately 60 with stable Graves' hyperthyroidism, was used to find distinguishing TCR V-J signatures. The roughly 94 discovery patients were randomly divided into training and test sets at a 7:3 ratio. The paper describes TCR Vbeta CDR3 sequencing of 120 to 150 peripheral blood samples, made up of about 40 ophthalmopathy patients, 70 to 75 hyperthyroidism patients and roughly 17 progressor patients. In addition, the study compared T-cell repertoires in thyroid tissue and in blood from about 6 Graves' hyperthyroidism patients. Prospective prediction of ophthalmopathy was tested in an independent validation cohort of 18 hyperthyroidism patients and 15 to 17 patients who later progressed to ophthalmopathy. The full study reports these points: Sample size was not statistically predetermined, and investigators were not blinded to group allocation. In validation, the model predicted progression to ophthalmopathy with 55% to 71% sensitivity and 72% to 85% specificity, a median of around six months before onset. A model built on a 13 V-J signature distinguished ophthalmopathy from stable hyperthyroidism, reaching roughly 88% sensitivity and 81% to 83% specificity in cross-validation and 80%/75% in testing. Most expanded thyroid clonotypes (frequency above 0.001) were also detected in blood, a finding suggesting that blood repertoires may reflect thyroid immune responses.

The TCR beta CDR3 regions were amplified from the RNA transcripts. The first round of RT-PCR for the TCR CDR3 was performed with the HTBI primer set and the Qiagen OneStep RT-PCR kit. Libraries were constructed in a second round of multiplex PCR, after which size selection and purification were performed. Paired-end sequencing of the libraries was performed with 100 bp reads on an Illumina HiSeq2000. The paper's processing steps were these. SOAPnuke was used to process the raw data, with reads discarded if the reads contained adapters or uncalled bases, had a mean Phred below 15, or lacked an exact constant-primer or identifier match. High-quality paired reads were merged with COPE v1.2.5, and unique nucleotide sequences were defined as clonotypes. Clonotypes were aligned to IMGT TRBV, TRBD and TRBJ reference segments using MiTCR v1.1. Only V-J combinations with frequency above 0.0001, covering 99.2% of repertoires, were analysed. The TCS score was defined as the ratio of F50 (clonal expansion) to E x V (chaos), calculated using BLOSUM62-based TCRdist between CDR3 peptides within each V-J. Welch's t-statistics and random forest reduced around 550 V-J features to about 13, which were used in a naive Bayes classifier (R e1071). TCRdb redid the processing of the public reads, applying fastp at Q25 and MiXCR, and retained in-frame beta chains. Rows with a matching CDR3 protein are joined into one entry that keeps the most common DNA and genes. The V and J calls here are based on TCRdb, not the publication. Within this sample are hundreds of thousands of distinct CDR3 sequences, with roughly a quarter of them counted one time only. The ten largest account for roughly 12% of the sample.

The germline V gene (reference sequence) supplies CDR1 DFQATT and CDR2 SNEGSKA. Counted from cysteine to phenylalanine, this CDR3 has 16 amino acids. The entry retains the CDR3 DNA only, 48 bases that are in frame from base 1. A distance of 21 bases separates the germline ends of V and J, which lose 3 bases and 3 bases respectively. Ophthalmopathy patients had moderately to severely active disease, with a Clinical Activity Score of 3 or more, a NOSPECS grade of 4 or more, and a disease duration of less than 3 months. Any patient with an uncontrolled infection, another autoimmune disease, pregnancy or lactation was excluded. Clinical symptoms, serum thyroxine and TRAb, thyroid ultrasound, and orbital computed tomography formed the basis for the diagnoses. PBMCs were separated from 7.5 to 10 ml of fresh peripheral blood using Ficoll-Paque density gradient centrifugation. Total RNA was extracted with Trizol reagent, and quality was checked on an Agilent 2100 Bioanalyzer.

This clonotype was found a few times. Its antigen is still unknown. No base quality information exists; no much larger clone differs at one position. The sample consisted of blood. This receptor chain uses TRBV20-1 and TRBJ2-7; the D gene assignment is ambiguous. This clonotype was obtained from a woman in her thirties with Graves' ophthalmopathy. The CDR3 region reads CSARSEYLRLNYEQYF. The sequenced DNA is TGCAGTGCTAGGTCTGAGTACCTTAGACTTAACTACGAGCAGTACTTC.